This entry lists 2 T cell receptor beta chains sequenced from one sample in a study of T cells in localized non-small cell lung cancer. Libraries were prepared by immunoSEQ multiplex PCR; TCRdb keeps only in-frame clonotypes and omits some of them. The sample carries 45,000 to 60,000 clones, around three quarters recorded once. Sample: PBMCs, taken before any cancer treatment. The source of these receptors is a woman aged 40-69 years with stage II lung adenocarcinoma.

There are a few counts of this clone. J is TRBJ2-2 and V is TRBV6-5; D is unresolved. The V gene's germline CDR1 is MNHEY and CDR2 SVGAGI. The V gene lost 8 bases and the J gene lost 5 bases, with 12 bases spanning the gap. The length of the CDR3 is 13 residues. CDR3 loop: CASSVGQTGELFF. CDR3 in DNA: TGTGCCAGCTCGGTAGGGCAAACCGGGGAGCTGTTTTTT.

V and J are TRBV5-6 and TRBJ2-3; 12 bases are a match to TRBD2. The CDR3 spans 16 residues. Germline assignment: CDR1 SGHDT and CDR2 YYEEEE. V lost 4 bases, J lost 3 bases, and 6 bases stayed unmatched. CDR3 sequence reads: CASSTLLAGGTDTQYF. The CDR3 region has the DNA TGTGCCAGCAGCACCCTACTAGCGGGGGGAACAGATACGCAGTATTTT. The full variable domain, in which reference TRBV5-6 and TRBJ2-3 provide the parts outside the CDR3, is DAGVTQSPTHLIKTRGQQVTLRCSPKSGHDTVSWYQQALGQGPQFIFQYYEEEERQRGNFPDRFSGHQFPNYSSELNVNALLLGDSALYLCASSTLLAGGTDTQYFGPGTRLTVL.